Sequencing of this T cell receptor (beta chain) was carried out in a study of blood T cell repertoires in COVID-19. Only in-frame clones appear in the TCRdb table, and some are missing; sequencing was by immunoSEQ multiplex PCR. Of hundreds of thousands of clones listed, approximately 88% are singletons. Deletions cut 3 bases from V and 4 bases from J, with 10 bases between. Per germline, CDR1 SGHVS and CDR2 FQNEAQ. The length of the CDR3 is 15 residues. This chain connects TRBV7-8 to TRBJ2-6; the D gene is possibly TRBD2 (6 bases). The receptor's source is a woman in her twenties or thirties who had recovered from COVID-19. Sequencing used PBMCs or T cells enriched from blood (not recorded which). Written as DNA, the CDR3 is TGTGCCAGCAGCTTGGAGGGATCAGGGGCCAACGTCCTGACTTTC. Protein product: CASSLEGSGANVLTF.